The entry that follows covers one T cell receptor (beta chain) sequence. The antigen is undetermined. This sample was taken from a study of T cell responses to AZD1222 COVID-19 vaccine. General study findings and limits: Donors were mostly white British, more females; clonal diversity possibly underestimated. Seropositivity was recorded at baseline in only 6 or 7 AZD1222 recipients. Repertoires were collected only later (after the peak T cell response had occurred).

Repertoires were generated with immunoSEQ multiplex PCR, while TCRdb's copy carries only in-frame clones and drops some. The table has some 130,000 clones, 80% to 95% seen once. This receptor was identified in an adult in good health. The specimen comprised peripheral blood, sampled on day 0 of AZD1222 vaccination.

CDR3 residues: CASSEALLPQHF. CDR3 sequence (DNA): TGTGCCAGCAGTGAAGCGCTTTTGCCCCAGCATTTT. This sequence joins TRBV2 and TRBJ1-5; D is unclear. The V end was cut by 0 bases, the J end by 9 bases, with 6 bases between. Germline assignment: CDR1 SNHLY and CDR2 FYNNEI. The CDR3 covers 12 residues.